This T cell receptor beta chain originates from a study of T cell responses to AZD1222 COVID-19 vaccine. Points from the study as a whole: No repertoire was sampled before or during the peak T cell response, only after it.

Repertoires were generated with immunoSEQ multiplex PCR, while TCRdb's copy carries only in-frame clones and drops some. The repertoire consists of approximately 110,000 clones, with 80% to 90% occurring once and the leading ten covering approximately 1.2%. Notes on this clone: Its target is not known.

V lost 0 bases to trimming and J lost 7 bases; unmatched junction nucleotides: 7. This CDR3 comprises 16 residues. CDR1 is KGHSH, CDR2 LQKENI, per germline. The sequence came from an adult in good health. V and J are TRBV18 and TRBJ2-1, with 9 bases matching TRBD2. This specimen was peripheral blood, taken on day 0 of AZD1222 vaccination. DNA for the CDR3: TGTGCCAGCTCACCACCTAATAGCGGGGGACCAAATGAGCAGTTCTTC. Residues: CASSPPNSGGPNEQFF.